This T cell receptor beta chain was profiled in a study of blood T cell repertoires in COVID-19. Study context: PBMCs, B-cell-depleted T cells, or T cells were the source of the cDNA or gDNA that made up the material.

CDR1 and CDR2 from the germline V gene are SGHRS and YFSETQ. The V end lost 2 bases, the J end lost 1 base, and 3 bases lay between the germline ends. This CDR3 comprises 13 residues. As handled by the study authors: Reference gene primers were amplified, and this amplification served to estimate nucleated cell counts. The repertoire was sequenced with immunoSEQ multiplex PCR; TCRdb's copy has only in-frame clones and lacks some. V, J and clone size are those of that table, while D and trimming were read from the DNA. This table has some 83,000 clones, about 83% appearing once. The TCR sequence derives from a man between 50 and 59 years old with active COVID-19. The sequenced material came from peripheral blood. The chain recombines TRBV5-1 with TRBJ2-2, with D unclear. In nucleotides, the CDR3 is TGCGCCAGCAGCTTACTGAACACCGGGGAGCTGTTTTTT. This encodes CASSLLNTGELFF.